The 2 T cell receptor beta chains reported below all come from one sample, sequenced in a study of OX40 agonist ivuxolimab in advanced cancers. Sequencing was performed with immunoSEQ multiplex PCR; in TCRdb, only in-frame clones are kept and a portion is missing. The sample contains roughly 90,000 clones, 90% to 95% of which appear only once. The source was CD4+ or CD8+ T cells sorted from blood, collected in a trial of the OX40 agonist ivuxolimab. The origin of the receptors is an adult with an advanced solid tumor such as melanoma, head and neck, liver or kidney cancer.

The J gene is TRBJ2-1, the V gene TRBV7-6; TRBD2 matches at 13 bases. After removal of 1 base from V and 6 bases from J, the junction contained 12 bases not matched to a gene. Germline lookup yields CDR1 SGHVS and CDR2 FNYEAQ. This CDR3 spans 19 amino acids. The CDR3 DNA is TGTGCCAGCAGCTTAGAAGAAGGGACTAGCGGGACCCTCGCCAATGAGCAGTTCTTC. Amino acid sequence: CASSLEEGTSGTLANEQFF. The full variable domain, with the rest looked up from reference TRBV7-6 and TRBJ2-1, is GAGVSQSPRYKVTKRGQDVALRCDPISGHVSLYWYRQALGQGPEFLTYFNYEAQQDKSGLPNDRFSAERPEGSISTLTIQRTEQRDSAMYRCASSLEEGTSGTLANEQFFGPGTRLTVL.

This chain uses TRBV7-6 with TRBJ2-1; possible D gene TRBD2, 5 bases. V was shortened by 4 bases and J by 3 bases, with 22 bases between the two germline ends. CDR3 length: 18 residues. CDR1 and CDR2 from the germline V gene are SGHVS and FNYEAQ. The CDR3 coding sequence is TGTGCCAGCAGCTCCCTTAACTTTCGGGGTTGGAACTACAATGAGCAGTTCTTC. This gives the protein CASSSLNFRGWNYNEQFF.